One sample yielded the 7 T cell receptor beta chains listed below, sequenced in a study of blood T cell repertoires in COVID-19. TCRdb's copy holds only in-frame clones and misses some; the assay was immunoSEQ multiplex PCR. The table lists roughly 290,000 clones, roughly 80% of them singletons, with less than 4.5% in the top ten. The material sequenced was peripheral blood. These receptors originate from a woman aged 50 to 60 with active or convalescent COVID-19.

The CDR3 reads CASSLIAGVRNEQFF. Written as DNA, the CDR3 is TGTGCCAGCAGCTTAATAGCGGGAGTGAGGAATGAGCAGTTCTTC. V is TRBV14 and J is TRBJ2-1, with 9 positions matching TRBD2. Per germline, CDR1 SGHDN and CDR2 FVKESK. The CDR3 loop spans 15 amino acids. Unmatched junction bases numbered 9, after V lost 5 bases and J lost 7 bases.

This clone appeared a single time. The rearrangement joins TRBV7-9 to TRBJ2-7, with D possibly being TRBD2 (6 bases). Germline CDR1 is SEHNR and CDR2 is FQNEAQ (reference sequence). CDR3 length equals 14 residues. V dropped 6 bases and J dropped 3 bases, with 15 bases sitting between them. The CDR3 DNA sequence: TGTGCCAGCAGTTCTCCGGGACTCGACTACGAGCAGTACTTC. Protein: CASSSPGLDYEQYF.

This clone occurred a few times. CDR3 in DNA: TGTGCCAGCAGCTTGGGTGGGGCCGTAGGCCTCTACGAGCAGTACTTC. It translates to CASSLGGAVGLYEQYF. The V call is TRBV5-4, the J call TRBJ2-7; D is perhaps TRBD1 (5 bases). Germline loops: CDR1 SGHNT, CDR2 YYREEE (reference sequence). CDR3 length equals 16 residues. Trimming shortened V by 0 bases and J by 3 bases, and 16 bases separated the two germline ends.

CDR3 sequence (DNA): TGTGCCAGCAGCGTTCAGGGCACCGGGGAGCTGTTTTTT. Its translation: CASSVQGTGELFF. This sequence joins TRBV9 and TRBJ2-2; D is possibly TRBD1 (5 bases). This CDR3 is built from 13 residues. V lost 2 bases and J lost 4, with 6 bases in between. CDR1 is SGDLS and CDR2 is YYNGEE in the germline V gene.

The chain joins TRBV10-3 to TRBJ1-1; 10 bases agree with TRBD1. Per the germline V gene, CDR1 is ENHRY and CDR2 is SYGVKD. The CDR3 runs to 16 residues. V lost 6 bases to trimming and J lost 3 bases; unmatched junction nucleotides: 10. The CDR3: CAIRSGTGAGYTEAFF. The CDR3 nucleotides are TGTGCCATCAGGTCCGGGACAGGGGCGGGTTACACTGAAGCTTTCTTT.

The V and J genes are TRBV7-9 and TRBJ1-5; D might be TRBD1 (6 bases). The V gene lost 3 bases and the J gene lost 6 bases, with 12 bases spanning the gap. CDR1 is SEHNR, CDR2 FQNEAQ, per germline (reference sequence). The CDR3 is 14 residues long. CDR3: CASSLKGDGQPQHF. For the CDR3, the DNA is TGTGCCAGCAGCTTGAAGGGGGATGGTCAGCCCCAGCATTTT.

The chain is built from TRBV2 and TRBJ1-5; no definite D call. Germline V gene sequence: CDR1 SNHLY, CDR2 FYNNEI. The V gene lost 7 bases and the J gene lost 2 bases, with 15 bases spanning the gap. This CDR3 spans 15 amino acids. The DNA of the CDR3 is TGTGCCAGCACCACGGACCCCGGGGGCAATCAGCCCCAGCATTTT. Translation: CASTTDPGGNQPQHF. The complete variable domain, with remaining parts taken from reference TRBV2 and TRBJ1-5, reads EPEVTQTPSHQVTQMGQEVILRCVPISNHLYFYWYRQILGQKVEFLVSFYNNEISEKSEIFDDQFSVERPDGSNFTLKIRSTKLEDSAMYFCASTTDPGGNQPQHFGDGTRLSIL.